This T cell receptor (beta chain) comes out of a study of blood T cell repertoires in COVID-19. Background on the study: PBMCs, B-cell-depleted T cells, or T cells provided the cDNA or gDNA that made up the material.

TCRdb keeps only in-frame clones here, not all; method: immunoSEQ multiplex PCR. The sample includes 35,000 to 55,000 clones, approximately 82% of them seen just once. V was clipped by 9 bases and J by 5 bases, with 10 bases between them. Germline CDR1 reads MDHEN; CDR2 reads SYDVKM. The CDR3 has 11 amino acids. This clone was picked up a small number of times. The chain has TRBV28 and TRBJ1-1; D remains ambiguous. Material: peripheral blood. The sequence derives from an older woman with acute or convalescent COVID-19. CDR3 sequence: CASRERTEAFF. In DNA form, the CDR3 reads TGTGCCAGTAGGGAGCGGACTGAAGCTTTCTTT. The full variable domain, rest sourced from reference TRBV28 and TRBJ1-1, is DVKVTQSSRYLVKRTGEKVFLECVQDMDHENMFWYRQDPGLGLRLIYFSYDVKMKEKGDIPEGYSVSREKKERFSLILESASTNQTSMYLCASRERTEAFFGQGTRLTVV.